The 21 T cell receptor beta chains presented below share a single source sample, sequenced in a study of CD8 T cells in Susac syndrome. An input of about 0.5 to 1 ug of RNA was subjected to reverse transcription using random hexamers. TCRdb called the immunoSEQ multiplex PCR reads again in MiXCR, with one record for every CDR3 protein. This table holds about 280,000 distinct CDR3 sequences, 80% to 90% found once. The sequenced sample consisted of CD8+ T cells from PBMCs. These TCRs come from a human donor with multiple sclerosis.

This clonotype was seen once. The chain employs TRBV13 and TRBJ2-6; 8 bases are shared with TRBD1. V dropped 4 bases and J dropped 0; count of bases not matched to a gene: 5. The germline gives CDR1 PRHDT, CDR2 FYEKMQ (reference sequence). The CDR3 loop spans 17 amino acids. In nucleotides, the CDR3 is TGTGCCAGCAGCTCGGGACAGGAGAGCTCTGGGGCCAACGTCCTGACTTTC. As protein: CASSSGQESSGANVLTF. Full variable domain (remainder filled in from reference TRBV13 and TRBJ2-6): AAGVIQSPRHLIKEKRETATLKCYPIPRHDTVYWYQQGPGQDPQFLISFYEKMQSDKGSIPDRFSAQQFSDYHSELNMSSLELGDSALYFCASSSGQESSGANVLTFGAGSRLTVL.

The CDR3 here is CASSLEWRPRTDTQYF. The CDR3 DNA is TGTGCCAGCAGCTTAGAATGGAGGCCGCGCACAGATACGCAGTATTTT. This chain links TRBV11-2 with TRBJ2-3, with D possibly being TRBD2 (5 bases). Trimming removed 0 bases at V and 1 base at J, with 11 bases between. CDR1 and CDR2 (germline): SGHAT, FQNNGV. The CDR3 consists of 16 residues. Using reference TRBV11-2 and TRBJ2-3 for the parts outside the CDR3, the full variable domain is EAGVAQSPRYKIIEKRQSVAFWCNPISGHATLYWYQQILGQGPKLLIQFQNNGVVDDSQLPKDRFSAERLKGVDSTLKIQPAKLEDSAVYLCASSLEWRPRTDTQYFGPGTRLTVL.

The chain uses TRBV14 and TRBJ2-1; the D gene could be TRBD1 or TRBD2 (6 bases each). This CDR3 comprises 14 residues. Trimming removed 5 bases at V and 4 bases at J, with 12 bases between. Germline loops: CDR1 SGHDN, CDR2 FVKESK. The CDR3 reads CASSIGGKYNEQFF. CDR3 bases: TGTGCCAGCAGCATAGGGGGGAAATACAATGAGCAGTTCTTC.

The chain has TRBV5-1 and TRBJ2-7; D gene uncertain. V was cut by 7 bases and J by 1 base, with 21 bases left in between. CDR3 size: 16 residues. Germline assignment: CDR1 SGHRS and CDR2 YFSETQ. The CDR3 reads CASGSRTGLISYEQYF. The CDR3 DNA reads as TGCGCCAGCGGTTCCCGGACGGGTTTAATATCCTACGAGCAGTACTTC.

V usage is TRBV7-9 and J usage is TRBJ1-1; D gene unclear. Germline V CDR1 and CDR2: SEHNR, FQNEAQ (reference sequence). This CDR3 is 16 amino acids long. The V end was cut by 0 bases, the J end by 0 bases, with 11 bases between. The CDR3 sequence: CASSLALQFMNTEAFF. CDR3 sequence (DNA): TGTGCCAGCAGCTTAGCGTTACAGTTCATGAACACTGAAGCTTTCTTT.

CDR3 amino acids: CASSSDRVELREPDTQYF. The DNA of the CDR3 is TGTGCCAGCAGCTCTGACAGGGTAGAGTTGCGGGAGCCAGATACGCAGTATTTT. The V gene is TRBV7-9, the J gene TRBJ2-3; D may correspond to TRBD1 or TRBD2 (7 bases each). The CDR3 runs to 18 residues. V lost 4 bases, J lost 4 bases, and 24 bases lay in between. In germline, CDR1 is SEHNR, CDR2 FQNEAQ (reference sequence).

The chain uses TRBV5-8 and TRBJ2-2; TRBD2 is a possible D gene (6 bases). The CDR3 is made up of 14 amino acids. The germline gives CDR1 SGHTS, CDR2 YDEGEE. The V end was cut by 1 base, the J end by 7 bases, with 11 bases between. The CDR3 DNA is TGTGCCAGCAGCTTGCCGGGAGACGGCGGGGAGCTGTTTTTT. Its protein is CASSLPGDGGELFF.

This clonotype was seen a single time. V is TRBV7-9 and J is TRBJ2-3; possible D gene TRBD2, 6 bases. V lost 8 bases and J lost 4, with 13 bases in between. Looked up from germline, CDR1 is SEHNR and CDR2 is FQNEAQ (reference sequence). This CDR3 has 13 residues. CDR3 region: CASWGGGADTQYF. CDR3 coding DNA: TGTGCCAGCTGGGGAGGAGGAGCAGATACGCAGTATTTT. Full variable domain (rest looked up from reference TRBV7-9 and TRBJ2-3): DTGVSQNPRHKITKRGQNVTFRCDPISEHNRLYWYRQTLGQGPEFLTYFQNEAQLEKSRLLSDRFSAERPKGSFSTLEIQRTEQGDSAMYLCASWGGGADTQYFGPGTRLTVL.

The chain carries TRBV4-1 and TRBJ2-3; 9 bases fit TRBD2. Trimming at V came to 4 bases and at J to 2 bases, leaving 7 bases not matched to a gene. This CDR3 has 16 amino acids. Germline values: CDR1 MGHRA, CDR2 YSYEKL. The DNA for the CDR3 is TGCGCCAGCAGCCTGGTGGTAGCGGGAGCCACAGATACGCAGTATTTT. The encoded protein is CASSLVVAGATDTQYF.

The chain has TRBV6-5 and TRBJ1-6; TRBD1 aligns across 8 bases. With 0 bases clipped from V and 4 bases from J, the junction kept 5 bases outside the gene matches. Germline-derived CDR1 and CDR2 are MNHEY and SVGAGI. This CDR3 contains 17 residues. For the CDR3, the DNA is TGTGCCAGCAGTTACTCGAACAGGGGGAGATATAATTCACCCCTCCACTTT. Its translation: CASSYSNRGRYNSPLHF.

CDR3 loop: CASSLAKPGANVLTF. The CDR3 DNA is TGTGCCAGCAGCTTAGCTAAACCTGGGGCCAACGTCCTGACTTTC. This sequence joins TRBV7-8 and TRBJ2-6; D unresolved. The ends were cut back, 0 bases at V and 2 bases at J, with 5 bases in the middle. Germline assignment: CDR1 SGHVS and CDR2 FQNEAQ. The CDR3 runs 15 residues.

The CDR3 sequence: CSDLDRGQETQYF. CDR3 nucleotide sequence: TGCAGCGACTTGGACAGGGGGCAAGAGACCCAGTACTTC. The genes are TRBV29-1 and TRBJ2-5; 10 positions match TRBD1. Trimming at V came to 7 bases and at J to 2 bases, leaving 4 bases not matched to a gene. Germline V lookup: CDR1 SQVTM, CDR2 ANQGSEA. The CDR3 has 13 residues.

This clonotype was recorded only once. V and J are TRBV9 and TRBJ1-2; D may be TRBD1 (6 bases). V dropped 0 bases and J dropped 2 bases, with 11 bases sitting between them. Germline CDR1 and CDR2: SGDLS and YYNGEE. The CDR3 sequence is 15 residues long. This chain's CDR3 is CASSVAQGRNYGYTF. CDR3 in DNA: TGTGCCAGCAGCGTAGCACAGGGAAGAAACTATGGCTACACCTTC.

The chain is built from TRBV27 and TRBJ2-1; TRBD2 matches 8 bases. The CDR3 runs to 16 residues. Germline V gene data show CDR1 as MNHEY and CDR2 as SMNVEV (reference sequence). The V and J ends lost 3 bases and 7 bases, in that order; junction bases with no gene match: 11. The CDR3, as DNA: TGTGCCAGCAGTTTGGGTACTCTGGCGGGAGGTAATGAGCAGTTCTTC. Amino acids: CASSLGTLAGGNEQFF.

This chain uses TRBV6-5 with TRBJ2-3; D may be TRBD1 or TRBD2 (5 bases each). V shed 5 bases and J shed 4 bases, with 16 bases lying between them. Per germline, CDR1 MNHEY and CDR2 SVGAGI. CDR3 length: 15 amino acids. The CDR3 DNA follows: TGTGCCAGCAGTCCATTTGGGGGAGCGGCAGATACGCAGTATTTT. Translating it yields CASSPFGGAADTQYF.

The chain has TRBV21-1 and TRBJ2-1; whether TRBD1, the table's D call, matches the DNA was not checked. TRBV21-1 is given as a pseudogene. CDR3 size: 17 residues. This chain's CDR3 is CASSGPTAPSSYNEQFF. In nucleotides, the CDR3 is TGTGCCAGCAGCGGACCCACCGCCCCGAGCTCCTACAATGAGCAGTTCTTC.

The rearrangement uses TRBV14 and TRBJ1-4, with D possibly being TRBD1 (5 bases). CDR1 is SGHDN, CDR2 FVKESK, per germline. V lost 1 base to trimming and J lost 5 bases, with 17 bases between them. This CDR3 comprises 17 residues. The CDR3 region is CASSQGGRGTRNEKLFF. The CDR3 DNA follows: TGTGCCAGCAGCCAAGGGGGTCGGGGGACGAGAAATGAAAAACTGTTTTTT. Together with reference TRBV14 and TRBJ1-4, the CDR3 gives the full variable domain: EAGVTQFPSHSVIEKGQTVTLRCDPISGHDNLYWYRRVMGKEIKFLLHFVKESKQDESGMPNNRFLAERTGGTYSTLKVQPAELEDSGVYFCASSQGGRGTRNEKLFFGSGTQLSVL.

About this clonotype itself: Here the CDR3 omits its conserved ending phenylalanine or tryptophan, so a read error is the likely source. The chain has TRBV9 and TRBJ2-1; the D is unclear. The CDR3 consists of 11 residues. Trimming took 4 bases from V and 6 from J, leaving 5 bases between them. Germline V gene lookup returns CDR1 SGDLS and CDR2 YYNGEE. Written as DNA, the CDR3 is TGTGCCAGCAGCCTTTCCAATGAGCAGTTCCTC. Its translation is CASSLSNEQFL.

This CDR3 reads CSAPYGYEQYF. CDR3 coding DNA: TGCAGTGCCCCATACGGTTACGAGCAGTACTTC. The chain carries TRBV20-1 and TRBJ2-7; D not certain. This CDR3 comprises 11 residues. Germline V CDR1 and CDR2: DFQATT, SNEGSKA (reference sequence). The V gene lost 6 bases and the J gene lost 4 bases, with 10 bases spanning the gap.

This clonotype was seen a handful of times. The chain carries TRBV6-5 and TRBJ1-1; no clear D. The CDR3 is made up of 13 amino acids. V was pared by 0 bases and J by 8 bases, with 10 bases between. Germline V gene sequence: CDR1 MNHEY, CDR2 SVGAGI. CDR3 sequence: CASSYSSGSEAFF. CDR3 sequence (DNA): TGTGCCAGCAGTTACTCTTCCGGGTCCGAAGCTTTCTTT.

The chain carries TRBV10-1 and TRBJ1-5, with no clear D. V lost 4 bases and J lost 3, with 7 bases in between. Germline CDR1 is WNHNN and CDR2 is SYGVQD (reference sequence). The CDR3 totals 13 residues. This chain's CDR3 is CASSAGSNQPQHF. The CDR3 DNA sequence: TGCGCCAGCAGTGCCGGGTCCAATCAGCCCCAGCATTTT.